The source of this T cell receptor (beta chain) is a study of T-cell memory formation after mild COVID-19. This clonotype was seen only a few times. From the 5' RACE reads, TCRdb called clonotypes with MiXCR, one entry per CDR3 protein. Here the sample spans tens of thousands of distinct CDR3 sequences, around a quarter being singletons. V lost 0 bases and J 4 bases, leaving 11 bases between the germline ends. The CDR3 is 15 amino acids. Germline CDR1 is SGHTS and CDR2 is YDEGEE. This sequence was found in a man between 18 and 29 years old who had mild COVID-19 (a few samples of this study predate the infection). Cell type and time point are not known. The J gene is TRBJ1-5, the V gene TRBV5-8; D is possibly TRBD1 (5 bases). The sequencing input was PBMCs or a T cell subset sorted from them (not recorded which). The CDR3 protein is CASSLGQPGNQPQHF. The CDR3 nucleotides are TGTGCCAGCAGCTTGGGACAGCCTGGTAATCAGCCCCAGCATTTT.